The present T cell receptor beta chain was sequenced within a study of cytotoxic CD8 clonotypes in ibrutinib-treated CLL. The overall study: Response samples were drawn at a median of about eleven months of treatment, range 6 to 36. Among the samples, the mean was about 250,000 productive templates and roughly 100,000 productive rearrangements.

This clone was observed a few times. Data came from immunoSEQ multiplex PCR; TCRdb stores just in-frame clones and leaves some out. The repertoire holds 35,000 or so clones, about two thirds seen once, with around 15% in the top ten. The CDR3 consists of 16 residues. Germline CDR1 and CDR2: LNHDA and SQIVND (reference sequence). V lost 6 bases, J lost 3 bases, and 10 bases stayed unmatched. This receptor was taken from a human donor with chronic lymphocytic leukemia. This rearrangement joins TRBV19 to TRBJ2-3; the match to TRBD1 covers 9 bases. Sequenced here: PBMCs, sampled at disease progression, from a patient treated with ibrutinib. The CDR3 region has the DNA TGTGCCAGTAGACGTACCGGGACAGGGTTAACAGATACGCAGTATTTT. Protein sequence: CASRRTGTGLTDTQYF.